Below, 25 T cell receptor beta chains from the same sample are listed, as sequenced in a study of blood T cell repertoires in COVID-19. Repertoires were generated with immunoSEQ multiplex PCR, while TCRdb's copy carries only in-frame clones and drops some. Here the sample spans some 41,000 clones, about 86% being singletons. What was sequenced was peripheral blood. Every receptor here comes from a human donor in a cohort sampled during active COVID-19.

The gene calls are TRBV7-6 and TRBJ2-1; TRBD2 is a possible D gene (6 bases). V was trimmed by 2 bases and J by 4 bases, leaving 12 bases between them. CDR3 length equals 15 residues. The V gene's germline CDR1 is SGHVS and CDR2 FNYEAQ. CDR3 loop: CASSLSGGAYNEQFF. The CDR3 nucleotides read TGTGCCAGCAGCTTATCCGGGGGAGCGTACAATGAGCAGTTCTTC.

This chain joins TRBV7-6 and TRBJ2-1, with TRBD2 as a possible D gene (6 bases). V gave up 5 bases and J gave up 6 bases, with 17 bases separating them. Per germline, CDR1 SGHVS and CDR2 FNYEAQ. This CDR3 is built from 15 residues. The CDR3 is CASSPEGTLGNEQFF. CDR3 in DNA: TGTGCCAGCAGCCCAGAGGGGACTTTGGGCAATGAGCAGTTCTTC.

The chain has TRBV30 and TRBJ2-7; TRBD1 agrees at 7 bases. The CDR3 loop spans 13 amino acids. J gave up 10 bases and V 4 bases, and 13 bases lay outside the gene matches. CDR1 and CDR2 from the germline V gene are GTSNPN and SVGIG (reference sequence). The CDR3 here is CAWTIDYRDSQYF. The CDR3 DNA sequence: TGTGCCTGGACCATCGACTACCGGGACAGCCAGTACTTC.

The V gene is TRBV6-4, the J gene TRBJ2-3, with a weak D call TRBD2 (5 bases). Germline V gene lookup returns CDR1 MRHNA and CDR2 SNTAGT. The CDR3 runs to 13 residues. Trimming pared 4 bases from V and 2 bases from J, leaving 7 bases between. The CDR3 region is CASSGRDTDTQYF. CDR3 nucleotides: TGTGCCAGCAGTGGACGGGACACAGATACGCAGTATTTT.

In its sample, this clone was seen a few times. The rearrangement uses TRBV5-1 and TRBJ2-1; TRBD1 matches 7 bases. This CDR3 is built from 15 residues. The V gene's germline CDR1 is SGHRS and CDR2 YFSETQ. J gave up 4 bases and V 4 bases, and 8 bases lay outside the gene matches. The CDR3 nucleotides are TGCGCCAGCAGCCAAGGGGACAGCACTTACAATGAGCAGTTCTTC. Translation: CASSQGDSTYNEQFF.

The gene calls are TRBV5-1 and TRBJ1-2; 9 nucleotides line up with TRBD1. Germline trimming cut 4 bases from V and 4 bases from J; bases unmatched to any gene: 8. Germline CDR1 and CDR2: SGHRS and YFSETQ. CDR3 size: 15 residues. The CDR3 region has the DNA TGCGCCAGCAGCAACCGGGACAGGGATACCTATGGCTACACCTTC. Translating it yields CASSNRDRDTYGYTF.

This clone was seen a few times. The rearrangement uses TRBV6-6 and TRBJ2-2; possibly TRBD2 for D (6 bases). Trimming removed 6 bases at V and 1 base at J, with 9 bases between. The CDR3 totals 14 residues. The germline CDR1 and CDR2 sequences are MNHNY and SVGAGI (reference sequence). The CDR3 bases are TGTGCCAGCAGCCGGGACTTGAACACCGGGGAGCTGTTTTTT. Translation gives CASSRDLNTGELFF.

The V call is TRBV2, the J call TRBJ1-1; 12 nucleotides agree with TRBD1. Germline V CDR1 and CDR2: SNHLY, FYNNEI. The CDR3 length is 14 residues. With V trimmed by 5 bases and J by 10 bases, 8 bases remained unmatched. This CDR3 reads CASSTGTGGRAAFF. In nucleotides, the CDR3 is TGTGCCAGCAGTACCGGGACAGGGGGCAGGGCAGCTTTCTTT. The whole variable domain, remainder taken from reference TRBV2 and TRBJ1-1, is EPEVTQTPSHQVTQMGQEVILRCVPISNHLYFYWYRQILGQKVEFLVSFYNNEISEKSEIFDDQFSVERPDGSNFTLKIRSTKLEDSAMYFCASSTGTGGRAAFFGQGTRLTVV.

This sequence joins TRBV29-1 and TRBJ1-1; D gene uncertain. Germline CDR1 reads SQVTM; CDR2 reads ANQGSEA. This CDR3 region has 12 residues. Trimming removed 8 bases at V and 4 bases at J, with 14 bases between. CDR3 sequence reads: CSSPGFGTEAFF. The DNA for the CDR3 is TGCAGCAGTCCGGGGTTCGGCACTGAAGCTTTCTTT. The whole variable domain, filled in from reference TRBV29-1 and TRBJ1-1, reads SAVISQKPSRDICQRGTSLTIQCQVDSQVTMMFWYRQQPGQSLTLIATANQGSEATYESGFVIDKFPISRPNLTFSTLTVSNMSPEDSSIYLCSSPGFGTEAFFGQGTRLTVV.

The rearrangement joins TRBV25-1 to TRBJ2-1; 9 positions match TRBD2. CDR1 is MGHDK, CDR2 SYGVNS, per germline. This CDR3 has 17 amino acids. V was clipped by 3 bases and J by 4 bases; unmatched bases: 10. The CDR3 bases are TGTGCCAGCAGTGATCCAGCGGGGGGAGGCCGGTACAATGAGCAGTTCTTC. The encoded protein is CASSDPAGGGRYNEQFF.

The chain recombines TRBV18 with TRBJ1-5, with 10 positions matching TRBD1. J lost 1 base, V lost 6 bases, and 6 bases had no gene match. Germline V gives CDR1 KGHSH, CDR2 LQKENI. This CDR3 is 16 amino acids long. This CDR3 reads CASSRAGQGSNQPQHF. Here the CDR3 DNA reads TGTGCCAGCTCCCGCGCGGGACAGGGGAGCAATCAGCCCCAGCATTTT.

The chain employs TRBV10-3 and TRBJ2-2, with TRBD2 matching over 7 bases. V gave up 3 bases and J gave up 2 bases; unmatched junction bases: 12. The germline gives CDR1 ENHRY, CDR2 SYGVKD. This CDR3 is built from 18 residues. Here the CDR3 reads CAISDPYREDVNTGELFF. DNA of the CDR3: TGTGCCATCAGTGACCCGTATCGGGAGGACGTCAACACCGGGGAGCTGTTTTTT.

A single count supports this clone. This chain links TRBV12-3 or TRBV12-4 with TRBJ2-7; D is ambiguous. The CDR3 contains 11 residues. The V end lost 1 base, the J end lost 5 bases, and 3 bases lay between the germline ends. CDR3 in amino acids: CASSLVNEQYF. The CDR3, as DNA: TGTGCCAGCAGTTTAGTCAACGAGCAGTACTTC.

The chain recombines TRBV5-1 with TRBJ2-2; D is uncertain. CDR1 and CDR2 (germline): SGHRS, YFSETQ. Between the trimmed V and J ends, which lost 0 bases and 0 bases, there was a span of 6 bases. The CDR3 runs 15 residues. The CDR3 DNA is TGCGCCAGCAGCTTGGGCCAGACGAACACCGGGGAGCTGTTTTTT. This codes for CASSLGQTNTGELFF.

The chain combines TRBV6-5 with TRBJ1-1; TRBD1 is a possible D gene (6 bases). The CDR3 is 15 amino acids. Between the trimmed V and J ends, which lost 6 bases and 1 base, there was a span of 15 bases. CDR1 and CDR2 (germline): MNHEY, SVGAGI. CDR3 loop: CASRGTGLGNTEAFF. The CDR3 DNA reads TGTGCCAGCAGGGGAACAGGGTTAGGGAACACTGAAGCTTTCTTT.

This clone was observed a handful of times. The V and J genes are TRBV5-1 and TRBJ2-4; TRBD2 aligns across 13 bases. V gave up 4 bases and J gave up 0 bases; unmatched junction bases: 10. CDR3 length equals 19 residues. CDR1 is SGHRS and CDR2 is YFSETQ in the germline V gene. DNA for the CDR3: TGCGCCAGCAGCCCAGTAGGACTAGCGGGGGCCATAGCCAAAAACATTCAGTACTTC. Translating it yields CASSPVGLAGAIAKNIQYF.

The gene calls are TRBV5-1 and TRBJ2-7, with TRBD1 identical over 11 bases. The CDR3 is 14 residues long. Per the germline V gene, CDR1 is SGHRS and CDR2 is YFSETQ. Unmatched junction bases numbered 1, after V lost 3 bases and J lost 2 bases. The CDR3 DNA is TGCGCCAGCAGCTGGACAGGGGGCCCCTACGAGCAGTACTTC. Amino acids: CASSWTGGPYEQYF.

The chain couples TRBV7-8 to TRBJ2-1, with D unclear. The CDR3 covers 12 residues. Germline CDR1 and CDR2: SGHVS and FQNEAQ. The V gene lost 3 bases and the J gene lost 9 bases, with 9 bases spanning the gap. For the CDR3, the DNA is TGTGCCAGCAGCTTTTCCCTATCTGAGCAGTTCTTC. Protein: CASSFSLSEQFF.

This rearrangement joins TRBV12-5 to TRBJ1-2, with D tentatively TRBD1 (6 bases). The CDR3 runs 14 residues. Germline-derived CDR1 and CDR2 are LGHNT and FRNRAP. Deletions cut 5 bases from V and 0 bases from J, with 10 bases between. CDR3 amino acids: CASGLDRTNYGYTF. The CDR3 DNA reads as TGTGCTAGTGGTCTAGACAGGACTAACTATGGCTACACCTTC.

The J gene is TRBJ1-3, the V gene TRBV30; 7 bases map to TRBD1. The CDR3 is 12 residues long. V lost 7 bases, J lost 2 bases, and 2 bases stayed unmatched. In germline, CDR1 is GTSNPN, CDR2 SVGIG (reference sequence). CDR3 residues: CAYTGAGNTIYF. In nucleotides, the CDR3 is TGTGCCTATACAGGGGCTGGAAACACCATATATTTT.

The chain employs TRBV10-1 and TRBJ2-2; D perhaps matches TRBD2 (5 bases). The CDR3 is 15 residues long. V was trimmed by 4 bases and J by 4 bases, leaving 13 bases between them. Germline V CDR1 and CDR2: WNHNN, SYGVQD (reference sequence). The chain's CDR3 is CASSGTDASTGELFF. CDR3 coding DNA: TGCGCCAGCAGTGGGACTGACGCGAGCACCGGGGAGCTGTTTTTT.

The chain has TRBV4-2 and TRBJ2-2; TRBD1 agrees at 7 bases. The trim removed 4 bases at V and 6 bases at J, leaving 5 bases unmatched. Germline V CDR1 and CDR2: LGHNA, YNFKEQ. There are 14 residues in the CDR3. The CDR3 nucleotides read TGTGCCAGCAGCCCCACCCAGGGGGCCGGGGAGCTGTTTTTT. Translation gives CASSPTQGAGELFF.

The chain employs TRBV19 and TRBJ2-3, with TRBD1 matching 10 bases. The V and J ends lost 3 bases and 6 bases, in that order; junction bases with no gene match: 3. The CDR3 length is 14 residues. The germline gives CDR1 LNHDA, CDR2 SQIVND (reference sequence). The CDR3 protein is CASSIPDRGDTQYF. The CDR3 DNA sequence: TGTGCCAGTAGTATCCCGGACAGGGGGGATACGCAGTATTTT.

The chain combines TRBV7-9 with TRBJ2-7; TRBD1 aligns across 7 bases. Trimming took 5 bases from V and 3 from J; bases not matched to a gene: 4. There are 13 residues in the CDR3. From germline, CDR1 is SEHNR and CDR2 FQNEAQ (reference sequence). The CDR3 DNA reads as TGTGCCAGCAGCGTACAGGGGATCTACGAGCAGTACTTC. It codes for CASSVQGIYEQYF.

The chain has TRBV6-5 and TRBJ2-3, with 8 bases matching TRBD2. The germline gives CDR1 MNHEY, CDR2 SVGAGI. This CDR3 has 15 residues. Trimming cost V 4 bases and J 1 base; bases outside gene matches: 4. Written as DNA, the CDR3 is TGTGCCAGCAGTTCGACCGGGGGGGGCACAGATACGCAGTATTTT. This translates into CASSSTGGGTDTQYF.